This T cell receptor (beta chain) was identified during a study of T cell repertoires in cytomegalovirus infection (dated by TCRdb to the late 2010s). As for the study more broadly: Because public TCR beta signatures pointed to carriage of CMV infection together with the matching HLA type, the HLA type of each donor mattered for the analysis.

Sequenced using an Illumina HiSeq 1500. TCRdb itself trimmed the public reads at Q25 with fastp, ran MiXCR and retained productive beta chains. Entries are consolidated by CDR3 protein sequence, retaining the most common genes and DNA. Present in this sample are about 440,000 distinct CDR3 sequences, roughly 30% of which were seen just once. The ten largest account for roughly 13% of the sample. Paper-wide results and their limitations: Carriers of CMV infection plus the relevant HLA type were discriminated by the cumulative frequency of public TCR beta family members in the study cohort and in an independent approximately 350-donor cohort. In the ex vivo response, HLA-C-restricted CMV-specific TCR beta clonotypes were dominant, and in two of eight donors the single most frequent clonotype came from this HLA-C-restricted group.

The sample holds a few counts of this clonotype. Its antigen is currently not known. No base quality values were provided; no much bigger clone lies one nucleotide off. CDR1 and CDR2 (MNHNS, SASEGT) derive from the germline V gene. The CDR3, cysteine through phenylalanine, is 15 amino acids long. The DNA shown is the 45-base CDR3, in frame from base 1. At the junction V is shortened by 7 bases and J by 3 bases; bases outside the gene matches: 6. The sequence was obtained from a human donor in good health (CMV status not recorded). Some clones in this sample may be carry-over from other donors' samples. The chain is assembled from TRBV6-1 and TRBJ2-2, with 9 junctional bases fitting TRBD2. Sequences were obtained from PBMCs. The bases read TGTGCCAGCAACTTAGCGGGGGTGGACACCGGGGAGCTGTTTTTT. It translates as CASNLAGVDTGELFF.